Below, 4 T cell receptor beta chains from the same sample are listed, as sequenced in a study of T cell changes during pregnancy in multiple sclerosis (dated by TCRdb to about 2019). Libraries came from the immunoSEQ multiplex PCR assay. This immuneACCESS table, as held by TCRdb, lists in-frame sequences with V and J called but not all clones. Of the missing ones, under half trace to an unresolved V gene in checked studies; the others have no known cause. This sample holds about 79,000 clones; under 95% were observed only once. The top ten clones comprise approximately 0.47% of the sample. The sequencing used CD4+ T cells from peripheral blood mononuclear cells, collected in the second trimester of pregnancy. These receptors came from a female donor with multiple sclerosis, enrolled in a pregnancy study.

The J gene is TRBJ1-2, the V gene TRBV27; 8 bases line up with TRBD1. This CDR3 has 14 residues. Germline CDR1 is MNHEY and CDR2 is SMNVEV (reference sequence). With 8 bases clipped from V and 3 bases from J, the junction kept 8 bases outside the gene matches. The chain's CDR3 is CASSDRGEDYGYTF. CDR3 in DNA: TGTGCCAGCTCTGACAGGGGAGAGGACTATGGCTACACCTTC.

This clone came up a few times. This chain joins TRBV19 and TRBJ1-3; no firm D call. The CDR3 totals 15 residues. The V and J ends lost 6 bases and 0 bases respectively, with 12 bases between them. The germline V gene has CDR1 LNHDA and CDR2 SQIVND (reference sequence). This CDR3 is CASRALDSSGNTIYF. CDR3 sequence (DNA): TGTGCCAGTAGAGCCCTGGACTCCTCTGGAAACACCATATATTTT.

The rearrangement links TRBV29-1 to TRBJ1-1; possible D gene TRBD1, 5 bases. From germline, CDR1 is SQVTM and CDR2 ANQGSEA. V was cut by 4 bases and J by 0 bases, with 9 bases left in between. There are 13 residues in the CDR3. As DNA, the CDR3 is TGCAGCGTTGGGGGGGATATGAACACTGAAGCTTTCTTT. This translates into CSVGGDMNTEAFF.

This rearrangement joins TRBV11-2 to TRBJ1-5; TRBD1 is a possible D gene (5 bases). This CDR3 has 15 amino acids. Deletions cut 5 bases from V and 3 bases from J, with 14 bases between. Germline V gives CDR1 SGHAT, CDR2 FQNNGV. CDR3 sequence reads: CASSKFRGANQPQHF. CDR3 bases: TGTGCCAGCAGCAAATTTAGGGGCGCCAATCAGCCCCAGCATTTT.